This T cell receptor beta chain is drawn from a study of blood T cell repertoires in COVID-19. Overall study context: T cells, B-cell-depleted T cells, or PBMCs supplied cDNA or gDNA.

In the original workflow: Reference gene primers were amplified, and this amplification served to estimate nucleated cell counts. Produced via immunoSEQ multiplex PCR; TCRdb's table is partial and in-frame only. V, J and clone size reflect that table, while D and trimming were determined from the DNA. The sample lists 100,000 to 110,000 clones, 90% to 95% occurring once. The CDR3 spans 14 residues. V was cut by 2 bases and J by 7 bases, with 14 bases left in between. V gene TRBV23-1 combines with J gene TRBJ2-5; tentatively, D is TRBD2 (6 bases). TRBV23-1 is filed as an ORF, its function uncertain. This receptor was identified in a man aged 50 to 59 with active COVID-19. Sequenced: peripheral blood. In DNA, the CDR3 is TGCGCCAGCAGTCAAATGGGACTTTGGGTGACCCAGTACTTC. This gives the protein CASSQMGLWVTQYF.